This entry lists 4 T cell receptor beta chains sequenced from one sample in a study of T cell changes during pregnancy in multiple sclerosis. Data came from immunoSEQ multiplex PCR; TCRdb stores just in-frame clones and leaves some out. The sample lists approximately 84,000 clones; 94% were seen once. Material: peripheral blood, obtained in the third trimester of pregnancy. These receptors originate from a female donor with multiple sclerosis, enrolled in a pregnancy study.

This clone appeared once. CDR3 sequence: CASSPGTGGRETQYF. CDR3 nucleotides: TGTGCCAGCAGCCCGGGGACAGGGGGCCGAGAGACCCAGTACTTC. The J gene is TRBJ2-5, the V gene TRBV5-4; 12 nucleotides match TRBD1. This CDR3 has 15 amino acids. Germline loops: CDR1 SGHNT, CDR2 YYREEE (reference sequence). The ends lost 4 bases at V and 4 bases at J; junction bases unmatched: 5.

This clone was recorded only once. The chain recombines TRBV11-1 with TRBJ2-7, with D perhaps matching TRBD2 (6 bases). Trimming shortened V by 5 bases and J by 5 bases, and 13 bases separated the two germline ends. Germline V gene data show CDR1 as SGHAT and CDR2 as FQDESV (reference sequence). This CDR3 spans 13 amino acids. CDR3 region: CASSPGGYHEQYF. The CDR3 DNA is TGTGCCAGCAGCCCCGGGGGTTACCACGAGCAGTACTTC.

This clone is a singleton in its sample. The V and J genes are TRBV15 and TRBJ1-1; possibly TRBD1 for D (5 bases). CDR1 is LNHNV and CDR2 is YYDKDF in the germline V gene (reference sequence). The CDR3 spans 15 residues. V lost 3 bases and J lost 1, with 12 bases in between. The DNA for the CDR3 is TGTGCCACCAGCAGTCAAGACGGGGGGAACACTGAAGCTTTCTTT. This gives the protein CATSSQDGGNTEAFF.

This chain links TRBV15 with TRBJ1-1, with 7 positions matching TRBD1. In germline, CDR1 is LNHNV, CDR2 YYDKDF (reference sequence). The V and J ends lost 0 bases and 5 bases, in that order; junction bases with no gene match: 6. CDR3 length: 15 residues. The DNA of the CDR3 is TGTGCCACCAGCAGAGATACCAGGGGGTGGACTGAAGCTTTCTTT. Its translation is CATSRDTRGWTEAFF.